What follows describes a single T cell receptor (beta chain). Antigen: not known. After expansion with viral peptide pools in the ViraFEST assay, antigen-specific CD4+ T cells were sequenced. Cells that had been cultured for roughly 9 days were the source of isolated CD4+ T cells. The participants, recipients of two vaccine doses, got either BNT162b2 or mRNA-1273. Wells containing a few million PBMC each were cultured with roughly 10 IU/ml IL-2 and approximately 10 ug/ml peptides. The authors replaced half the medium with IL-2 medium on days 3 and 7. This entry is derived from a study of vaccination effects on CD4 cells after COVID-19. Sequencing used immunoSEQ multiplex PCR; TCRdb keeps in-frame clones, though not all of them. The data contain approximately 70,000 clones, 75% to 85% of them singletons. General study points: Pronounced clonal contraction occurred in clones induced by infection and by vaccine late after vaccination. Early post-infection timepoints were missing from the study, which also had few convalescent patients.

The CDR3 is made up of 13 amino acids. V was pared by 7 bases and J by 7 bases, with 13 bases between. Germline CDR1 is LNHDA and CDR2 is SQIVND (reference sequence). This sequence was found in a human donor who received a COVID-19 vaccine. The J gene is TRBJ2-2, the V gene TRBV19, with a tentative D call TRBD1 (5 bases). The starting material was CD4+ T cells from PBMCs cultured with HCoV-229E spike peptides, obtained after COVID-19 vaccination. The CDR3 reads CASNAGNGGELFF. The DNA for the CDR3 is TGTGCCAGTAACGCAGGGAACGGCGGGGAGCTGTTTTTT.